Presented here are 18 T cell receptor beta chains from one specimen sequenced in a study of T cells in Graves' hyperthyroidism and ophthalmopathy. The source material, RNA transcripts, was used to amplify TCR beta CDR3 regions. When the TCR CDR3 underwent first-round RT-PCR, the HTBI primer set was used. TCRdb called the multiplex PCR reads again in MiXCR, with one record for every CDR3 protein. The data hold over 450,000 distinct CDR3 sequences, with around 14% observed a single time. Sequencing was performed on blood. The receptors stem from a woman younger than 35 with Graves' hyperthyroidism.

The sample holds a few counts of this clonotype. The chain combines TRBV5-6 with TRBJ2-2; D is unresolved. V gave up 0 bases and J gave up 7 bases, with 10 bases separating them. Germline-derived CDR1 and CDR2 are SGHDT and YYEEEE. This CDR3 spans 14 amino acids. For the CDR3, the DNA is TGTGCCAGCAGCTTGGTGGGTCACTTCGGGGAGCTGTTTTTT. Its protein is CASSLVGHFGELFF.

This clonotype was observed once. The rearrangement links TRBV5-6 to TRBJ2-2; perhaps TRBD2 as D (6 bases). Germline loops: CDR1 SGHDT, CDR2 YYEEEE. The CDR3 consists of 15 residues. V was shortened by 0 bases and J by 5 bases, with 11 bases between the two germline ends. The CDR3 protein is CASSLAGEGTGELFF. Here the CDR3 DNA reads TGTGCCAGCAGCTTGGCGGGGGAAGGGACCGGGGAGCTGTTTTTT.

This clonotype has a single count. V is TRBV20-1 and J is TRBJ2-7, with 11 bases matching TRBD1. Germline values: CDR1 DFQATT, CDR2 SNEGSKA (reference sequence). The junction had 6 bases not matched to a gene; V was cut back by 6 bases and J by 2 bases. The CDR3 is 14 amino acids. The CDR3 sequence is CSATGQGVPYEQYF. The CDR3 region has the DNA TGCAGTGCCACGGGACAGGGGGTCCCCTACGAGCAGTACTTC.

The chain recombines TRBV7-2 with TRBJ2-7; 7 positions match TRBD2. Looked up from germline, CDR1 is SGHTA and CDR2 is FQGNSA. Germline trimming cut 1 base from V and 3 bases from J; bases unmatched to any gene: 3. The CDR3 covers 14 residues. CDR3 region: CASSLVGGDYEQYF. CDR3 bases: TGTGCCAGCAGCTTAGTGGGGGGGGACTACGAGCAGTACTTC.

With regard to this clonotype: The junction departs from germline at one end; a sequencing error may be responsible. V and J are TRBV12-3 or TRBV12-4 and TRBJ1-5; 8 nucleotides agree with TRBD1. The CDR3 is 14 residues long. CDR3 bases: TGTGCCAGCAGTTCAGACAGGGGCAAGCAGCCCCAGCATTTT. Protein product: CASSSDRGKQPQHF.

The CDR3 nucleotides are TGTGCCAGCAGACCCTCGGACAGGGGCCTCTACGAGCAGTACTTC. It encodes CASRPSDRGLYEQYF. The J gene is TRBJ2-7, the V gene TRBV6-1, with TRBD1 matching over 9 bases. V was pared by 6 bases and J by 3 bases, with 9 bases of the junction left unmatched. The CDR3 length is 15 residues. CDR1 and CDR2 from the germline V gene are MNHNS and SASEGT.

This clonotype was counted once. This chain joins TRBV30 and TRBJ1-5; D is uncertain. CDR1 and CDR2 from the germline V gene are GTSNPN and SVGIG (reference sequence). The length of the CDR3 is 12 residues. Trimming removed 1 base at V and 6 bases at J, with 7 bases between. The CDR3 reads CAWSDLSQPQHF. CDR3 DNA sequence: TGTGCCTGGAGTGATCTTAGTCAGCCCCAGCATTTT.

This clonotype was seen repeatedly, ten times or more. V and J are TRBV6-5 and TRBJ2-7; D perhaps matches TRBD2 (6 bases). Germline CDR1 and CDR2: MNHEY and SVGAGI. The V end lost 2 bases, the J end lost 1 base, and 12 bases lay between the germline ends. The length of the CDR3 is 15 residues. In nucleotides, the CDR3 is TGTGCCAGCAGTTACCCTTCGGGAGATTCCTACGAGCAGTACTTC. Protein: CASSYPSGDSYEQYF.

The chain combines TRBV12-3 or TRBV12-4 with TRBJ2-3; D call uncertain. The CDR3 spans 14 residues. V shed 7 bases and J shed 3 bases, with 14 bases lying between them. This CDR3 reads CASIGGLGTDTQYF. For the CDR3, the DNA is TGTGCCAGCATAGGCGGCCTGGGGACAGATACGCAGTATTTT.

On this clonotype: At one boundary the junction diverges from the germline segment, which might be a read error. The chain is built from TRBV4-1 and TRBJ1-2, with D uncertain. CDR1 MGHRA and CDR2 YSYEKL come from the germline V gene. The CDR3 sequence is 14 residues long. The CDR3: CANSQDDGNYGYTF. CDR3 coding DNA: TGCGCCAACAGCCAGGACGACGGAAACTATGGCTACACCTTC.

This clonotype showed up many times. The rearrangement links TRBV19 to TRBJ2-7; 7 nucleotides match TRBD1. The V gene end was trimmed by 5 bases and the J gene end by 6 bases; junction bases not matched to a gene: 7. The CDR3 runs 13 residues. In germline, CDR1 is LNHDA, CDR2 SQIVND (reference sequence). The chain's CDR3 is CASSATGAAEQYV. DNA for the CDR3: TGTGCCAGTAGTGCTACAGGGGCGGCCGAGCAGTACGTC.

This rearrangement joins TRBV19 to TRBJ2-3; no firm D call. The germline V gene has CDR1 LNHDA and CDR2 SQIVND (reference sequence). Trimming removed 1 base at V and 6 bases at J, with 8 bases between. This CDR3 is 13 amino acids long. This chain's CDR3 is CASSIGQRDTQYF. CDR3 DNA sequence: TGTGCCAGTAGTATAGGCCAAAGGGATACGCAGTATTTT.

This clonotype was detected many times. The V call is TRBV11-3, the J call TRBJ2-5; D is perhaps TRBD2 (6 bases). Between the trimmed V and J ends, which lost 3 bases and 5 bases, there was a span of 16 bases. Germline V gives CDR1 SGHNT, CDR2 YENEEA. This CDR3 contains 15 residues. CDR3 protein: CASSFNSGGTETQYF. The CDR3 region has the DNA TGTGCCAGCAGCTTCAATTCTGGGGGGACGGAGACCCAGTACTTC.

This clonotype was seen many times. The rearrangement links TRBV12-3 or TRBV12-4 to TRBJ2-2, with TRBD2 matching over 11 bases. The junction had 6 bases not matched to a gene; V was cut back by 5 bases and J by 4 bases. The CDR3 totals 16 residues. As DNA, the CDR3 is TGTGCCAGCAGTCAAACTAGCGGGAGTCTCACCGGGGAGCTGTTTTTT. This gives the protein CASSQTSGSLTGELFF.

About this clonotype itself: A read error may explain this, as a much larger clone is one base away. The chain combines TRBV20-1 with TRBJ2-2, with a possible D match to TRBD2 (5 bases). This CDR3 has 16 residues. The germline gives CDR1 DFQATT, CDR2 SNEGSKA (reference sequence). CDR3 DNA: TGCAGTGCTAGGGGCCTTAGTAACCCGAACACCGGGGAGCTGTCTTTT. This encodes CSARGLSNPNTGELSF.

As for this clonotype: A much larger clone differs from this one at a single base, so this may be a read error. As DNA, the CDR3 is TGTGCCAGCATCCAACCCGAGACTAGCGGGAGAGGGGATACGCAGTATTTT. The encoded protein is CASIQPETSGRGDTQYF. The chain has TRBV28 and TRBJ2-3, with TRBD2 matching 12 bases. The CDR3 consists of 17 residues. The ends lost 7 bases at V and 6 bases at J; junction bases unmatched: 14. CDR1 and CDR2 (germline): MDHEN, SYDVKM. Variable domain in full (rest from reference TRBV28 and TRBJ2-3): DVKVTQSSRYLVKRTGEKVFLECVQDMDHENMFWYRQDPGLGLRLIYFSYDVKMKEKGDIPEGYSVSREKKERFSLILESASTNQTSMYLCASIQPETSGRGDTQYFGPGTRLTVL.

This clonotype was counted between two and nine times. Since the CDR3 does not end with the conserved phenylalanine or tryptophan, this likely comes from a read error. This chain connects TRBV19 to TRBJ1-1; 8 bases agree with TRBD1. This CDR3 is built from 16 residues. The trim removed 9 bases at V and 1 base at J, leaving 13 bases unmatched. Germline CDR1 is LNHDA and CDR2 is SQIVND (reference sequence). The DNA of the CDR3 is TGTGCCAGCACCCTGTCCTGGGGACAGGCGAACACTGAAGCTTTCCTT. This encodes CASTLSWGQANTEAFL.

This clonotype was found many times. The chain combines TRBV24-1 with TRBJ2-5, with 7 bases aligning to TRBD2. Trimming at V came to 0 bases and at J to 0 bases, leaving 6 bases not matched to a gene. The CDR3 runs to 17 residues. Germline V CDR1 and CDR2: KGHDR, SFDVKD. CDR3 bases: TGTGCCACCAGTGATTTGGAAGGCGGGGGTTACCAAGAGACCCAGTACTTC. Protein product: CATSDLEGGGYQETQYF.